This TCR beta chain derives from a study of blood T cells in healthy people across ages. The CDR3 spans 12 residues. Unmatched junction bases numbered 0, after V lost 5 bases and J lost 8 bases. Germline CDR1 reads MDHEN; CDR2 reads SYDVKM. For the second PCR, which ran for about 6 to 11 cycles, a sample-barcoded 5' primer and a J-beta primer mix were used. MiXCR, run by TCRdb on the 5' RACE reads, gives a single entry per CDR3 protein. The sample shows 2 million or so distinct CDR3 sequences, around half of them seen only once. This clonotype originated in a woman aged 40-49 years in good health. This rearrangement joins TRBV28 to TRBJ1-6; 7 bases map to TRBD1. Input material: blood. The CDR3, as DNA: TGTGCCAGCAGTGACAGGGATTCACCCCTCCACTTT. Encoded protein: CASSDRDSPLHF.